Detailed here is one TCR beta chain. As yet, its antigen is unknown. This sample stems from a study of CD8 T cells in ankylosing spondylitis. Findings and caveats of the study: CD8+ cells made up the disease-linked clones, which were relatively rare in peripheral blood. In ankylosing spondylitis blood, a motif of seven or eight highly homologous TCR beta variants appeared characteristic. A subset of motif variants has previously been described in the synovial fluid and blood of reactive arthritis. Enrichment of disease-linked clones was reportedly significant in matched ankylosing spondylitis synovial fluid.

The CDR3 covers 18 residues. CDR1 is LNHDA and CDR2 is SQIVND in the germline V gene (reference sequence). Trimming stripped 3 bases from V and 0 bases from J, with 15 bases between. Molecular-barcoded quantitative 5'-RACE produced these TCR beta libraries. One entry per CDR3 protein, called by TCRdb with MiXCR from the 5' RACE reads. This sample has about 400,000 distinct CDR3 sequences, with about a fifth found just once. Sequences were obtained from blood, either unsorted or a sorted T cell fraction (not recorded which). The chain joins TRBV19 to TRBJ2-6, with D hard to call. The TCR sequence derives from a male donor with ankylosing spondylitis. The CDR3 sequence is CASSINGPLYSGANVLTF. Here the CDR3 DNA reads TGTGCCAGTAGTATCAACGGACCCTTATACTCTGGGGCCAACGTCCTGACTTTC.